This TCR beta chain came from a study of blood T cells in healthy people across ages. The germline V and J ends were trimmed by 6 bases and 6 bases, with 14 bases remaining between them. This CDR3 region has 13 residues. This clonotype was seen at least ten times. A sample-barcoded 5' primer and a J-beta primer mix were used in a second PCR of roughly 6 to 12 cycles. TCRdb reprocessed the 5' RACE reads via MiXCR and lists one record per CDR3 protein. The table lists a few hundred thousand distinct CDR3 sequences, around 29% of them singletons. The chain has TRBV12-3 or TRBV12-4 and TRBJ1-2; a weak D match, TRBD1 (5 bases). Sequences were obtained from blood. The receptor comes from a woman in her 70s in good health. As DNA, the CDR3 is TGTGCCAGCAGCCCAACGGGGGGGAATGGCTACACCTTC. As protein: CASSPTGGNGYTF.